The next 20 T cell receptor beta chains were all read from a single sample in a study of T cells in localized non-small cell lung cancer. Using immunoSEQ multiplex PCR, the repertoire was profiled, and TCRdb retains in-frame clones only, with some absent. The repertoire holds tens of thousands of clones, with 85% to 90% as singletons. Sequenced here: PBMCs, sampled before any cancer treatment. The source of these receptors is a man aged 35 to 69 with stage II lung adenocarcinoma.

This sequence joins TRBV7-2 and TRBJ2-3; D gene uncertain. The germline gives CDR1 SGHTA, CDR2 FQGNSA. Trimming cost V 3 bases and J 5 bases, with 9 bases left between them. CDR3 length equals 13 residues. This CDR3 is CASSLVVRDTQYF. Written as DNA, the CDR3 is TGTGCCAGCAGCTTGGTGGTCAGAGATACGCAGTATTTT.

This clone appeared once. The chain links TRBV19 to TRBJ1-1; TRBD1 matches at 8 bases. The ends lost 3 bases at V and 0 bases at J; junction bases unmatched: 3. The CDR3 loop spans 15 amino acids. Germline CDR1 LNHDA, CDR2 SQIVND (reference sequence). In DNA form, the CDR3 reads TGTGCCAGTAGTATCTGGACAGGGATGAACACTGAAGCTTTCTTT. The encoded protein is CASSIWTGMNTEAFF.

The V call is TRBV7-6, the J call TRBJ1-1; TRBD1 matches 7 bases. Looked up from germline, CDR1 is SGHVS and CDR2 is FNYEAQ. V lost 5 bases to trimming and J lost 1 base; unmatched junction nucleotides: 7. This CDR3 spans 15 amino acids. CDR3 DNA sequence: TGTGCCAGCAGCACCCGGGACAGAGCGAACACTGAAGCTTTCTTT. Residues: CASSTRDRANTEAFF.

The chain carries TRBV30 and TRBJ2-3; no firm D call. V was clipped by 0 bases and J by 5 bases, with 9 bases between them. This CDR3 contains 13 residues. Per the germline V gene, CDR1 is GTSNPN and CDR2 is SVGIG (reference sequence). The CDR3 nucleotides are TGTGCCTGGAGTGTACATCTACAAGATACGCAGTATTTT. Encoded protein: CAWSVHLQDTQYF.

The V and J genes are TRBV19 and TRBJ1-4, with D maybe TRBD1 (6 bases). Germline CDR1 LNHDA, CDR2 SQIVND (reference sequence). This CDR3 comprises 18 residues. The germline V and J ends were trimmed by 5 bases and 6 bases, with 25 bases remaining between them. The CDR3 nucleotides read TGTGCCAGTAGTGTGGACTCCCCGGGGACGGAGGGGGATGAAAAACTGTTTTTT. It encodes CASSVDSPGTEGDEKLFF.

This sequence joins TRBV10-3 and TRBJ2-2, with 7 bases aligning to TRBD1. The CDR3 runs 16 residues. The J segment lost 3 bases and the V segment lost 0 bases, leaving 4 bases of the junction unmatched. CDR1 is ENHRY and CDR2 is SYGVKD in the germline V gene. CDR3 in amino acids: CAISESDRKDTGELFF. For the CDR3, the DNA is TGTGCCATCAGTGAGTCGGACAGGAAGGACACCGGGGAGCTGTTTTTT.

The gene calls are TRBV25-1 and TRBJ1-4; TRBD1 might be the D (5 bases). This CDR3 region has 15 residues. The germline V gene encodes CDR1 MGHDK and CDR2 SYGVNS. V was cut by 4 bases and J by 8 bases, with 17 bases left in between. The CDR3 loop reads CASSGNSGTGEKLFF. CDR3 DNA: TGTGCCAGCAGTGGGAACTCCGGGACGGGCGAAAAACTGTTTTTT. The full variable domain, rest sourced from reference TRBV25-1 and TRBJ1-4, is EADIYQTPRYLVIGTGKKITLECSQTMGHDKMYWYQQDPGMELHLIHYSYGVNSTEKGDLSSESTVSRIRTEHFPLTLESARPSHTSQYLCASSGNSGTGEKLFFGSGTQLSVL.

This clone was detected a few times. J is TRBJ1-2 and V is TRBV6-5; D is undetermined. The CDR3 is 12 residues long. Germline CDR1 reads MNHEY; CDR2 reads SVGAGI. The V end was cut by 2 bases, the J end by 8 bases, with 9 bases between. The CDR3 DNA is TGTGCCAGCAGTTACGGGCTGGGGGGCTACACCTTC. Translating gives CASSYGLGGYTF.

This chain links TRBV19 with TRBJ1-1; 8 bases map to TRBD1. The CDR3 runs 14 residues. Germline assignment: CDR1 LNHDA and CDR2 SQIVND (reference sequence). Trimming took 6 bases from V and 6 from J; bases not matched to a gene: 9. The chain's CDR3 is CASRDMQGAPEAFF. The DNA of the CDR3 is TGTGCCAGTAGAGATATGCAGGGGGCCCCTGAAGCTTTCTTT.

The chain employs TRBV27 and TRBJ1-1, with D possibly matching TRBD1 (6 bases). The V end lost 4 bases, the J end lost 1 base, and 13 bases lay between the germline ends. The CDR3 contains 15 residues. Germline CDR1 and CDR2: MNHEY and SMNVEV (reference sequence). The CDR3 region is CASSYAGVGNTEAFF. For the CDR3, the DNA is TGTGCCAGCAGTTACGCAGGGGTGGGGAACACTGAAGCTTTCTTT.

The CDR3 reads CATGGGSESYGYTF. Here the CDR3 DNA reads TGTGCCACCGGCGGGGGAAGTGAGTCCTATGGCTACACCTTC. The J gene is TRBJ1-2, the V gene TRBV6-5, with a weak D call TRBD1 (5 bases). The CDR3 sequence is 14 residues long. Trimming pared 10 bases from V and 4 bases from J, leaving 19 bases between. The germline V gene has CDR1 MNHEY and CDR2 SVGAGI.

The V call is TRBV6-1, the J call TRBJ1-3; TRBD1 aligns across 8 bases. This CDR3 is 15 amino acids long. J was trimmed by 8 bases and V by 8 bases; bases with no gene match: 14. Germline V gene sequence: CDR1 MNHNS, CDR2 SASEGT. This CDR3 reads CASLDGQGLGYTIYF. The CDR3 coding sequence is TGTGCCAGCCTCGATGGACAGGGATTAGGTTACACCATATATTTT.

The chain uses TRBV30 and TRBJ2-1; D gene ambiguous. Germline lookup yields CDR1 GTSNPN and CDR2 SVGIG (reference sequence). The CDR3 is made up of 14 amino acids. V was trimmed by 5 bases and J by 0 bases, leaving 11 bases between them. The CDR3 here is CAWQELSSYNEQFF. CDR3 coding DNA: TGTGCCTGGCAGGAACTAAGCTCCTACAATGAGCAGTTCTTC.

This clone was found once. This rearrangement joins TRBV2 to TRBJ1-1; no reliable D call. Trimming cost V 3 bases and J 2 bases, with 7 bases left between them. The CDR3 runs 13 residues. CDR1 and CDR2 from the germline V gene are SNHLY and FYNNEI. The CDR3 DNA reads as TGTGCCAGCAGTGAGGGCCTAAACACTGAAGCTTTCTTT. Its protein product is CASSEGLNTEAFF.

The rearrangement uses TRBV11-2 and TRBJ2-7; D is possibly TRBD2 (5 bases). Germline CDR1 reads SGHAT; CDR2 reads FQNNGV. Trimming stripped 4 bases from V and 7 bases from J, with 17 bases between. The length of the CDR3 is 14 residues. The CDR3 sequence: CASSSSGVNGEQYV. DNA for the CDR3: TGTGCCAGCAGCTCGTCCGGGGTAAACGGAGAGCAGTACGTC.

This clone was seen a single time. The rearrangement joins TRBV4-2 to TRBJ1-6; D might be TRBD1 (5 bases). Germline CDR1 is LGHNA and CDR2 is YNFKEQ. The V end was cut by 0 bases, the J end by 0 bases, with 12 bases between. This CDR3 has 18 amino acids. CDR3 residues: CASSQEGLGSSYNSPLHF. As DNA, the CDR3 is TGTGCCAGCAGCCAAGAGGGACTGGGGAGCTCCTATAATTCACCCCTCCACTTT.

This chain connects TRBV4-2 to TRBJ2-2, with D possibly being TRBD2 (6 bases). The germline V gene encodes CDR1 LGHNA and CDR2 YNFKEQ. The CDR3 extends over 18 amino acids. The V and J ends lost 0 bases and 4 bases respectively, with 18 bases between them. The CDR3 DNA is TGTGCCAGCAGCCAAGATCTCACTTTGGGGGGAACCACCGGGGAGCTGTTTTTT. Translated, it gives CASSQDLTLGGTTGELFF.

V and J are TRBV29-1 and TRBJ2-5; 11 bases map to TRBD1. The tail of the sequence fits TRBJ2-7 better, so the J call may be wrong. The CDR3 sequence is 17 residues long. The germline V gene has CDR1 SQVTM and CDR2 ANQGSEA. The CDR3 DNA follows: TGCAGCGTTGCCCGGACAGGGGGCGCGGAGCGCTCCTACGAGCAGTACTTC. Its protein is CSVARTGGAERSYEQYF.

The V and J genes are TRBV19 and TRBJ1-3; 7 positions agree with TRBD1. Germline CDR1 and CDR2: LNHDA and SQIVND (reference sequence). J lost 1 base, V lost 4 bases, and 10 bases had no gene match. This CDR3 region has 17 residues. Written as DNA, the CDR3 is TGTGCCAGTAGTACGAGTTCAATGACAGGGTCTGGAAACACCATATATTTT. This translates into CASSTSSMTGSGNTIYF.

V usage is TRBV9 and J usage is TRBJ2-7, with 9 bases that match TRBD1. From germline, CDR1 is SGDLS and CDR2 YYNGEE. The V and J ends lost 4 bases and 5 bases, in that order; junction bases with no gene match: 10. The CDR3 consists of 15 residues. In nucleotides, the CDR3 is TGTGCCAGCAGCTCGATATCGGACAGGGGCCACGAGCAGTACTTC. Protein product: CASSSISDRGHEQYF. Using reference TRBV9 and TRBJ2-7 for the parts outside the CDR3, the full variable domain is DSGVTQTPKHLITATGQRVTLRCSPRSGDLSVYWYQQSLDQGLQFLIQYYNGEERAKGNILERFSAQQFPDLHSELNLSSLELGDSALYFCASSSISDRGHEQYFGPGTRLTVT.